The clone carrying this T cell receptor beta chain was found many times. The CDR3 consists of 15 residues. Per the germline V gene, CDR1 is MNHNS and CDR2 is SASEGT. The V and J ends lost 6 bases and 1 base, in that order; junction bases with no gene match: 7. The sample belongs to a study of T cells in Graves' hyperthyroidism and ophthalmopathy. RNA transcripts gave rise to amplified TCR beta CDR3 regions. HTBI primers were used for first-round RT-PCR of the TCR CDR3. TCRdb re-analysed the multiplex PCR reads in MiXCR, keeping a single row per CDR3 protein. The repertoire holds around 99,000 distinct CDR3 sequences, approximately 15% seen once, with around 44% in the top ten.

The receptor's source is a woman aged 45-60 years with Graves' hyperthyroidism. The gene calls are TRBV6-1 and TRBJ2-3; 7 positions agree with TRBD1. Sequencing used blood. CDR3 DNA sequence: TGTGCCAGCAGCCGAGAGGGGGCGGGCACAGATACGCAGTATTTT. Translated, it gives CASSREGAGTDTQYF.